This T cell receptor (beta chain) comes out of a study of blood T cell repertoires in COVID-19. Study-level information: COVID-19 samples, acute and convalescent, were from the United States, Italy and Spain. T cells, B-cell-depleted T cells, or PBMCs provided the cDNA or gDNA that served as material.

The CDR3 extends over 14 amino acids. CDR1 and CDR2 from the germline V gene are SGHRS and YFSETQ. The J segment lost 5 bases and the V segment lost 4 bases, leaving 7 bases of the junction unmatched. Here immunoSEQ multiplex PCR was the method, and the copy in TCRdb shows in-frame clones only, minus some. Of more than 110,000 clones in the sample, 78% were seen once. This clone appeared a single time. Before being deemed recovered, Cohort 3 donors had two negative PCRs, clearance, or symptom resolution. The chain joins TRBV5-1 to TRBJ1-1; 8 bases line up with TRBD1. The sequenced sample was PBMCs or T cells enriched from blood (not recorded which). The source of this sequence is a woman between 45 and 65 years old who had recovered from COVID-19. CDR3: CASSRGQEVTEAFF. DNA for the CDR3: TGCGCCAGCAGCCGGGGACAGGAGGTTACTGAAGCTTTCTTT.